This T cell receptor beta chain was sequenced for a study of beta chain features in type 1 diabetes. Study-wide background: Age and gender were similar between patients and healthy donors, as were cell yields.

To note about this clone: Its antigen remains unidentified.

Study-level points and caveats: TCRB CDR3 length was moderately but significantly reduced in all four CD4+ subsets of Type 1 diabetes patients.

V shed 6 bases and J shed 7 bases, with 20 bases lying between them. This CDR3 comprises 15 residues. Germline V gives CDR1 MNHEY, CDR2 SMNVEV (reference sequence). The entirety of the isolated RNA underwent reverse transcription, so expressed TCRB transcripts were sequenced. Profiling relied on immunoSEQ multiplex PCR, and the TCRdb table lists in-frame clones only, not all of them. Altogether about 230,000 clones are present, 16% being singletons, with the ten largest covering about 0.092%. By way of CD45RO/CCR7/CD25/CD127/CD95/CD27, the CD4+ regulatory, stem cell-like memory, central memory and naive cells were sorted. Without exception, sorted populations had purity beyond 98%.

Source material: naive CD4+ T cells from blood. This TCR came from a man between 25 and 39 years old with type 1 diabetes. J is TRBJ2-3 and V is TRBV27; either TRBD1 or TRBD2 may supply D (5 bases each). CDR3 protein: CASRLRDGSIYTQYF. CDR3 DNA sequence: TGTGCCAGCAGGCTCCGGGACGGATCTATTTATACGCAGTATTTT.